The T cell receptor (beta chain) described here comes from a study of blood T cell repertoires in COVID-19. Turning to the study itself: Italy, Spain and the United States were the sources of the convalescent and acute COVID-19 samples. T cells, B-cell-depleted T cells, or PBMCs provided the cDNA or gDNA that served as material.

In the original analysis: Scientists estimated how many nucleated cells there were by amplifying reference gene primers. Some clones are missing from TCRdb's copy, which holds only in-frame ones; the method was immunoSEQ multiplex PCR. D and trimming come from the DNA, and the V and J calls and clone size come from that table. Found here are about 61,000 clones, 88% of them singletons; the top ten hold about 21%. The source material was peripheral blood. The TCR sequence derives from a woman aged 50 to 60 with active or convalescent COVID-19.

In DNA form, the CDR3 reads TGTGCCAGCAGCCAAACTAGTGTGGGCTACAATGAGCAGTTCTTC. Its translation: CASSQTSVGYNEQFF. The V and J genes are TRBV4-2 and TRBJ2-1; perhaps TRBD2 as D (5 bases). The CDR3 totals 15 residues. V dropped 2 bases and J dropped 3 bases, with 11 bases sitting between them. Germline assignment: CDR1 LGHNA and CDR2 YNFKEQ.